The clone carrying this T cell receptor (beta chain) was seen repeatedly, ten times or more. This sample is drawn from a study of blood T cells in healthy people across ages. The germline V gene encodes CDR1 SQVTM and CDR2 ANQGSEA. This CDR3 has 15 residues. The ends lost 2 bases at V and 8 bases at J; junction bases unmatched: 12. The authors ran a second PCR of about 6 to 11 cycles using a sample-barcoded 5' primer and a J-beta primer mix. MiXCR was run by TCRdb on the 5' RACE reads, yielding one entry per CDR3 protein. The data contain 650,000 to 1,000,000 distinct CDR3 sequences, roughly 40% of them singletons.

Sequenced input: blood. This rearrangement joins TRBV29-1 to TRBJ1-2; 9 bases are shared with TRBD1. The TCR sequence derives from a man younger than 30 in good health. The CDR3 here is CSVEFSRDRASGYTF. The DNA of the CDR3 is TGCAGCGTTGAATTCTCCCGGGACAGGGCGAGCGGCTACACCTTC.